These T cell receptor beta chains were read from a single sample in a study of breast tumors, draining lymph nodes, adjacent tissues. From the multiplex PCR reads, TCRdb called clonotypes with MiXCR, one entry per CDR3 protein. Among some 38,000 distinct CDR3 sequences listed, roughly 36% were seen once. Source material: breast tumor tissue. The receptors shown here come from a female donor with breast cancer. Some clones in this sample may be carry-over from other donors' samples. CDR3s include the opening cysteine and the closing phenylalanine or tryptophan. Fields, in order: J gene, clone size, V gene, D gene, CDR3 DNA, CDR3 protein. The D gene is left open where the match is weak. Expanded clones get a size class; other rows say once, few or many, or leave the size out.

TRBJ2-2	NA	TRBV24-1	NA	TGTGCCACCAGTGACCCCACCTCGAACACCGGGGAGCTGTTTTTT	CATSDPTSNTGELFF
TRBJ2-1	many	TRBV5-6	NA	TGTGCCAGCAGCTTGTCAGGTGTCGATGAGCAGTTCTTC	CASSLSGVDEQFF
TRBJ1-2	NA	TRBV15	NA	TGTGCCACCAGCAGTGGTGCCCGCTATGGCTACACCTTC	CATSSGARYGYTF
TRBJ2-2	many	TRBV7-9	TRBD2	TGTGCCAGCAGAGGAGGGGTTAGCGGGAAAGCCGGGGAGCTGTTTTTT	CASRGGVSGKAGELFF
TRBJ2-3	NA	TRBV4-3	NA	TGCGCCAGCAGCCAAGGTTACGCAGGAGGTACAATAGATACGCAGTATTTT	CASSQGYAGGTIDTQYF
TRBJ2-2	many	TRBV5-1	NA	TGCGCCAGCAGCGCGGGAGGACAGGGGTATAGCGGGGAGCTGTTTTTT	CASSAGGQGYSGELFF
TRBJ2-1	many	TRBV12-3/TRBV12-4	TRBD2	TGTGCCAGCAGCATTACTAGCGGGACTTACAATGAGCAGTTCTTC	CASSITSGTYNEQFF
TRBJ2-1	NA	TRBV19	TRBD2	TGTGCCAGTAGTAGGGGCCTAGCGGGGGTTTACAGTGAGCAGTTCTTC	CASSRGLAGVYSEQFF
TRBJ2-7	many	TRBV14	NA	TGTGCCAGCAGCGCGAGCGGAGCCTTACCCTACGAGCAGTACTTC	CASSASGALPYEQYF
TRBJ2-3	NA	TRBV19	NA	TGTGCCAGTTCCTGGACTACCACTGATACGCAGTATTTT	CASSWTTTDTQYF
TRBJ2-5	medium-sized	TRBV4-1	NA	TGCGCCAGCAGCCAACTGGGTTGGGAGACCCAGTACTTC	CASSQLGWETQYF
TRBJ2-7	many	TRBV5-1	NA	TGCGCCAGCAGCGCCCGACTAGTCGGGACCTACGAGCAGTACTTC	CASSARLVGTYEQYF
TRBJ1-6	many	TRBV10-3	TRBD1	TGTGCCATCAGTGACCGGGACAGAATTTCACCCCTCCACTTT	CAISDRDRISPLHF
TRBJ2-7	NA	TRBV19	NA	TGTGCCAGTAGTTTAAGGGGGGACCCCTACGAGCAGTACTTC	CASSLRGDPYEQYF
TRBJ1-5	many	TRBV7-2	NA	TGTGCCAGCAGCTTAGAAGCCGGGACCGTTCAGCCCCAGCATTTT	CASSLEAGTVQPQHF
TRBJ1-4	once	TRBV19	TRBD1	TGTGCCAGTAGTATAACCGGGACAGATAATGAAAAACTGTTTTTT	CASSITGTDNEKLFF
TRBJ1-5	many	TRBV3-1	TRBD1	TGTGCCAGCAGCCAGGGGACAGGGGGTGGTCAGCCCCAGCATTTT	CASSQGTGGGQPQHF
TRBJ1-2	many	TRBV4-1	NA	TGCGCCAGCAGCAGCACGCCTACAGGGTGGGACAACTATGGCTACACCTTC	CASSSTPTGWDNYGYTF
TRBJ1-2	few	TRBV5-4	TRBD1	TGTGCCAGCAGACTTGGACAGGGAGGGGACTATGGCTACACCTTC	CASRLGQGGDYGYTF
TRBJ2-7	many	TRBV6-2/TRBV6-3	TRBD2	TGTGCCAGCAGTAAGCATATTAGCGGGAGGGCCGGTGAGCAGTACTTC	CASSKHISGRAGEQYF
TRBJ2-1	NA	TRBV7-2	TRBD1	TGTGCCAGCAGCTTATCTTGCCGGACAGGGGCTGACAATGAGCAGTTCTTC	CASSLSCRTGADNEQFF
TRBJ1-4	many	TRBV19	NA	TGTGCCAGTAGTATAGGGACAGCAACTAATGAAAAACTGTTTTTT	CASSIGTATNEKLFF
TRBJ2-3	once	TRBV29-1	TRBD2	TGCAGCGTTGAATCCTCTAGCGGGAGGATGCGCACAGATACGCAGTATTTT	CSVESSSGRMRTDTQYF
TRBJ2-7	many	TRBV28	TRBD2	TGTGCCAGCAGAAGACTAGCGGGCTCCTACGAGCAGTACTTC	CASRRLAGSYEQYF
TRBJ2-4	NA	TRBV2	NA	TGTGCCAGCAGTGTGCAGGAAAACATTCAGTACTTC	CASSVQENIQYF
TRBJ2-7	many	TRBV7-2	TRBD1	TGTGCCAGCAGCTTAGTTTCGGCAGGGGGAGCCTACGAGCAGTACTTC	CASSLVSAGGAYEQYF
TRBJ2-5	many	TRBV6-2/TRBV6-3	NA	TGTGCCAGCAGTTACTCCAACGGGAGAGAGACCCAGTACTTC	CASSYSNGRETQYF
TRBJ2-7	many	TRBV6-1	NA	TGTGCCAGCAGTCAACAGGGTCGGGGCGACGAGCAGTACTTC	CASSQQGRGDEQYF
TRBJ2-2	many	TRBV24-1	NA	TGTGCCACCAGTGACTCGGGACGGTCTAAAAACACCGGGGAGCTGTTTTTT	CATSDSGRSKNTGELFF
TRBJ2-2	many	TRBV6-2/TRBV6-3	NA	TGTGCCAGCATTGGCGACTGGAACGCGAACACCGGGGAGCTGTTTTTT	CASIGDWNANTGELFF
TRBJ1-4	NA	TRBV19	NA	TGTGCCAGTAGCCCGAGTGAAAAACTGTTTTTT	CASSPSEKLFF
TRBJ2-7	NA	TRBV2	NA	TGTGCCAGCAGTGGGAACTCCTACGAGCAGTACTTC	CASSGNSYEQYF
TRBJ2-3	many	TRBV15	TRBD2	TGTGCCACCAGCAGACCCGGGGGGGGGGGCACAGATACGCAGTATTTT	CATSRPGGGGTDTQYF
TRBJ2-1	many	TRBV11-3	TRBD2	TGTGCCAGCAGCAAATCCGGGACTAGAGGCAATGAGCAGTTCTTC	CASSKSGTRGNEQFF
TRBJ2-7	many	TRBV3-1	NA	TGTGCCAGCAGCCTCACAGTGACAGAGCAGTACTTC	CASSLTVTEQYF
TRBJ1-5	many	TRBV7-2	TRBD1	TGTGCCAGCAGCTGGACAGGGCTGGATCAGCCCCAGCATTTT	CASSWTGLDQPQHF
TRBJ2-5	NA	TRBV6-5	NA	TGTGCCAGCAGTTATGGCGGGGTGGATAAAGGGGAGACCCAGTACTTC	CASSYGGVDKGETQYF
TRBJ2-6	many	TRBV4-3	NA	TGCGCCAGCAGCCAAGATCGAAGGGCTCGTAGCTCTGGGGCCAACGTCCTGACTTTC	CASSQDRRARSSGANVLTF
TRBJ1-2	many	TRBV14	NA	TGTGCCAGCAGCCAAGGTGGGGGCGGAGGCTACACCTTC	CASSQGGGGGYTF
TRBJ2-1	large	TRBV7-9	NA	TGTGCCAGCAGCTTAGGTACAGATTCCTACAATGAGCAGTTCTTC	CASSLGTDSYNEQFF
TRBJ1-6	NA	TRBV2	NA	TGTGCCGCGGCCCAGAGCTCCTATAATTCACCCCTCCACTTT	CAAAQSSYNSPLHF
TRBJ1-6	many	TRBV19	NA	TGTGCCAGTAGTACCAACCCTCAACGACAGTATTCACCCCTCCACTTT	CASSTNPQRQYSPLHF
TRBJ2-1	many	TRBV5-1	TRBD1	TGCGCCAGCTACACCGGGACAGGGGATTTGGATGAGCAGTTCTTC	CASYTGTGDLDEQFF
TRBJ1-5	once	TRBV4-1	TRBD1	TGCGCCAGCAGCCAATACCCGGGACAGGGGGCATTACGTCAGCCCCAGCATTTT	CASSQYPGQGALRQPQHF
TRBJ2-1	NA	TRBV29-1	NA	TGCAGCGTTGAAGCGCAGGGTGAGCAGTTCTTC	CSVEAQGEQFF
TRBJ1-3	NA	TRBV6-5	NA	TGTGCCAGCCAGAAGGCCGTGGCGGGAAACACCATATATTTT	CASQKAVAGNTIYF
TRBJ1-2	few	TRBV30	NA	TGTGCCTGGAGTGTTCCAGGGGCGGGAGGCTACACCTTC	CAWSVPGAGGYTF
TRBJ2-7	few	TRBV12-3/TRBV12-4	NA	TGTGCCAGCAGTTTTGTAGGCGGAATCCGGGAGCAGTACTTC	CASSFVGGIREQYF
TRBJ2-5	many	TRBV25-1	NA	TGTGCCAGCGGTCAAGAGACCCAGTACTTC	CASGQETQYF
TRBJ2-2	many	TRBV2	NA	TGTGCCACGGGGGCAGAAAACACCGGGGAGCTGTTTTTT	CATGAENTGELFF
TRBJ2-1	NA	TRBV28	NA	TGTGCCAGCGGTTTAGGCAATAATGAGCAGTTCTTC	CASGLGNNEQFF
TRBJ1-6	many	TRBV20-1	NA	TGCAGTGCTAGAGACGCGACGGCCGCAAATTCACCCCTCCACTTT	CSARDATAANSPLHF
TRBJ1-5	NA	TRBV6-2/TRBV6-3	TRBD1	TGTGCCAGCAGCGGGGGACAGGGGGCGAATCAGCCCCAGCATTTT	CASSGGQGANQPQHF
TRBJ2-1	NA	TRBV7-7	NA	TGTGCTAGCAGCGGAAGTTCCCATGAGCAGTTCTTC	CASSGSSHEQFF
TRBJ2-1	NA	TRBV9	TRBD2	TGTGCCAGCAGCCCTAGGACTAGGTTCTATGAGCAGTTCTTC	CASSPRTRFYEQFF
TRBJ1-5	NA	TRBV28	NA	TGTGCCAGCAGTAAGGCGGGGGCGGCTCAGCCCCAGCATTTT	CASSKAGAAQPQHF
TRBJ2-1	many	TRBV2	NA	TGTGCCAGCAACCTGAAAGCTGGGCAGTTCTTC	CASNLKAGQFF
TRBJ2-7	many	TRBV19	TRBD1	TGTGCCAGTAGCCCGAGACAGGGACCTGCCGTAGGGATCGAGCAGTACTTC	CASSPRQGPAVGIEQYF